The 21 T cell receptor beta chains given below trace back to one sample, sequenced in a study of T cell repertoires in cytomegalovirus infection. These receptors are not linked to any known antigen. Using its own MiXCR run on the reads, TCRdb lists one record per CDR3 protein. The sample shows some 920,000 distinct CDR3 sequences, 30% to 40% of them seen only once. Sequences were derived from cultured CD8+ T cells from PBMCs, sampled from culture after CMV antigen stimulation. The origin of the receptors is a human donor in good health (CMV status not recorded). Some clones in this sample may be carry-over from other donors' samples.

In this sample, this clonotype turned up many times. The V gene is TRBV4-1, the J gene TRBJ1-1, with D possibly being TRBD1 (6 bases). Per the germline V gene, CDR1 is MGHRA and CDR2 is YSYEKL. The CDR3 contains 17 residues. Deletions cut 4 bases from V and 1 base from J, with 19 bases between. CDR3 sequence (DNA): TGCGCCAGCAGCCGGTCCGCCTCACAGGGCTCGAACACTGAAGCTTTCTTT. Translated: CASSRSASQGSNTEAFF.

The chain is built from TRBV2 and TRBJ1-1, with 10 nucleotides matching TRBD1. J was trimmed by 5 bases and V by 6 bases; bases with no gene match: 6. Looked up from germline, CDR1 is SNHLY and CDR2 is FYNNEI. The CDR3 runs to 14 residues. The CDR3, as DNA: TGTGCCAGCAGAAAGACAGGGGGCGTTACTGAAGCTTTCTTT. This encodes CASRKTGGVTEAFF.

The genes are TRBV10-3 and TRBJ2-7, with 7 bases matching TRBD1. Trimming took 11 bases from V and 5 from J; bases not matched to a gene: 15. Germline CDR1 is ENHRY and CDR2 is SYGVKD. This CDR3 is built from 14 residues. The CDR3 here is CAVSPTGAWDEQYV. For the CDR3, the DNA is TGTGCCGTAAGCCCTACAGGGGCTTGGGACGAGCAGTACGTC.

There are many counts of this clonotype. The chain couples TRBV12-3 or TRBV12-4 to TRBJ2-1, with 11 nucleotides matching TRBD2. The CDR3 length is 15 residues. V shed 4 bases, J shed 5 bases, and the junction held 4 bases outside the gene matches. CDR3 DNA: TGTGCCAGCAGTTCCCTAGCGGGGGGCAACAATGAGCAGTTCTTC. Its protein product is CASSSLAGGNNEQFF.

V gene TRBV7-9 combines with J gene TRBJ2-3; the match to TRBD2 covers 8 bases. The CDR3 extends over 17 amino acids. Germline lookup yields CDR1 SEHNR and CDR2 FQNEAQ (reference sequence). V was pared by 6 bases and J by 2 bases, with 13 bases of the junction left unmatched. The CDR3 DNA reads as TGTGCCAGCAGACCCTTCACGGGGGGGGGGCCCACAGATACGCAGTATTTT. Translating gives CASRPFTGGGPTDTQYF.

This clonotype came up a few times. The V gene is TRBV6-6, the J gene TRBJ2-1; maybe TRBD1 (5 bases). Germline-derived CDR1 and CDR2 are MNHNY and SVGAGI (reference sequence). This CDR3 region has 12 residues. V was clipped by 7 bases and J by 6 bases, with 10 bases between them. CDR3 DNA sequence: TGTGCCAGCACCTTTGACAGCAATGAGCAGTTCTTC. Translated: CASTFDSNEQFF.

This chain joins TRBV7-4 and TRBJ1-2, with a tentative D call TRBD1 (5 bases). The CDR3 length is 16 residues. Germline CDR1 is SGHVT and CDR2 is SQSDAQ. Trimming cost V 6 bases and J 3 bases, with 20 bases left between them. This CDR3 reads CASRNTGTQGDYGYTF. In nucleotides, the CDR3 is TGTGCCAGCAGGAATACCGGGACTCAAGGTGACTATGGCTACACCTTC.

The rearrangement links TRBV20-1 to TRBJ1-3, with D hard to call. Germline V gene lookup returns CDR1 DFQATT and CDR2 SNEGSKA (reference sequence). CDR3 length: 14 residues. The V end was cut by 3 bases, the J end by 2 bases, with 11 bases between. CDR3: CSASVAIPGNTIYF. The CDR3 region has the DNA TGCAGTGCTAGTGTGGCAATCCCTGGAAACACCATATATTTT.

The V gene is TRBV19, the J gene TRBJ2-5; the match to TRBD1 covers 8 bases. The V gene end was trimmed by 1 base and the J gene end by 3 bases; junction bases not matched to a gene: 4. The CDR3 is made up of 15 amino acids. Germline CDR1 reads LNHDA; CDR2 reads SQIVND (reference sequence). The CDR3 protein is CASSIGRGREETQYF. The CDR3 DNA follows: TGTGCCAGTAGTATAGGCAGGGGGCGCGAAGAGACCCAGTACTTC. The complete variable domain, with remaining parts taken from reference TRBV19 and TRBJ2-5, reads DGGITQSPKYLFRKEGQNVTLSCEQNLNHDAMYWYRQDPGQGLRLIYYSQIVNDFQKGDIAEGYSVSREKKESFPLTVTSAQKNPTAFYLCASSIGRGREETQYFGPGTRLLVL.

This chain joins TRBV6-6 and TRBJ2-7; D may be TRBD1 (6 bases). V gave up 6 bases and J gave up 3 bases, with 27 bases separating them. In germline, CDR1 is MNHNY, CDR2 SVGAGI (reference sequence). The length of the CDR3 is 18 residues. The CDR3 loop reads CASSPTDFPETGNYEQYV. The CDR3 DNA follows: TGTGCCAGCAGCCCCACTGATTTCCCCGAGACAGGCAACTACGAGCAGTACGTC.

DNA of the CDR3: TGTGCCAGCAGCTTAGGAAGGGGGGCGGCCTACAATGAGCAGTTCTTC. Translation: CASSLGRGAAYNEQFF. J is TRBJ2-1 and V is TRBV7-6, with D possibly called TRBD1 or TRBD2 (6 bases each). This CDR3 spans 16 amino acids. Trimming took 1 base from V and 2 from J, leaving 12 bases between them. The germline V gene has CDR1 SGHVS and CDR2 FNYEAQ.

The V and J genes are TRBV23-1 and TRBJ1-6; 7 nucleotides line up with TRBD1. TRBV23-1 is sorted into the ORF group, with uncertain function. Losses at the gene ends were 6 bases for V and 10 bases for J; bases not matched to a gene: 15. CDR3 length equals 16 residues. The CDR3, as DNA: TGCGCCAGCAGCCTCCCTGGCGACAGGGAGGACTCACCCCTCCACTTT. As protein: CASSLPGDREDSPLHF.

This clonotype was observed many times. The J gene is TRBJ2-7, the V gene TRBV7-8, with D possibly called TRBD1 or TRBD2 (6 bases each). The CDR3 spans 15 residues. Germline V lookup: CDR1 SGHVS, CDR2 FQNEAQ. Trimming took off 5 bases at V and 4 bases at J, with 18 bases between the two ends. CDR3: CASSLGWGAGYEQYF. Written as DNA, the CDR3 is TGTGCCAGCAGCCTTGGCTGGGGGGCCGGGTACGAGCAGTACTTC.

Many counts were recorded for this clonotype. The chain joins TRBV27 to TRBJ1-1; D possibly corresponds to TRBD1 (6 bases). The CDR3 covers 13 residues. Trimming removed 2 bases from V and 6 bases from J, with 10 bases in between. Germline V gene data show CDR1 as MNHEY and CDR2 as SMNVEV (reference sequence). CDR3 amino acids: CASSLAPGAEAFF. CDR3 sequence (DNA): TGTGCCAGCAGTTTAGCCCCAGGGGCTGAAGCTTTCTTT.

V usage is TRBV27 and J usage is TRBJ2-5; D possibly corresponds to TRBD2 (6 bases). The germline V and J ends were trimmed by 4 bases and 3 bases, with 15 bases remaining between them. Germline V gives CDR1 MNHEY, CDR2 SMNVEV (reference sequence). The CDR3 is 15 residues long. Here the CDR3 reads CASSSRRDGKETQYF. The DNA of the CDR3 is TGTGCCAGCAGTTCCAGGCGGGACGGAAAAGAGACCCAGTACTTC.

The rearrangement uses TRBV11-2 and TRBJ2-1; perhaps TRBD2 as D (6 bases). The V end was cut by 3 bases, the J end by 1 base, with 22 bases between. The CDR3 has 19 amino acids. The germline V gene encodes CDR1 SGHAT and CDR2 FQNNGV. Here the CDR3 reads CASSFPVRATSSSYNEQFF. As DNA, the CDR3 is TGTGCCAGCAGCTTCCCCGTAAGGGCAACTAGCTCTTCCTACAATGAGCAGTTCTTC.

The chain uses TRBV5-1 and TRBJ1-6; 11 bases line up with TRBD1. The CDR3 runs 19 residues. The junction had 10 bases not matched to a gene; V was cut back by 1 base and J by 4 bases. Germline CDR1 SGHRS, CDR2 YFSETQ. CDR3 in amino acids: CASSLWTGGFNKYNSPLHF. The CDR3 coding sequence is TGCGCCAGCAGCTTGTGGACAGGGGGCTTCAATAAGTATAATTCACCCCTCCACTTT.

This clonotype turned up a few times. The chain joins TRBV5-1 to TRBJ1-2; D unclear. V was trimmed by 2 bases and J by 2 bases, leaving 16 bases between them. Germline values: CDR1 SGHRS, CDR2 YFSETQ. The CDR3 consists of 16 residues. In DNA, the CDR3 is TGCGCCAGCAGCTTTGCGGGCGAGTCGCTCAACTATGGCTACACCTTC. This sequence encodes CASSFAGESLNYGYTF.

The J gene is TRBJ1-5, the V gene TRBV5-6, with D possibly TRBD1 on 5 matching bases. Deletions cut 0 bases from V and 1 base from J, with 17 bases between. The CDR3 has 18 residues. Germline lookup yields CDR1 SGHDT and CDR2 YYEEEE. CDR3 DNA: TGTGCCAGCAGCTTGGGTAAAAGGGGCCCCGCAAGCAATCAGCCCCAGCATTTT. This encodes CASSLGKRGPASNQPQHF.

This clonotype was counted ten times or more. The rearrangement joins TRBV4-1 to TRBJ2-1; D unclear. CDR1 MGHRA and CDR2 YSYEKL come from the germline V gene. The CDR3 is 14 residues long. V lost 0 bases and J 8 bases, leaving 11 bases between the germline ends. CDR3 residues: CASSQELVDDEQFF. In DNA form, the CDR3 reads TGCGCCAGCAGCCAAGAGTTAGTAGACGATGAGCAGTTCTTC.

The chain uses TRBV7-9 and TRBJ2-7; 7 nucleotides match TRBD2. The germline CDR1 and CDR2 sequences are SEHNR and FQNEAQ (reference sequence). This CDR3 contains 15 residues. The V and J ends lost 4 bases and 4 bases, in that order; junction bases with no gene match: 10. The CDR3 bases are TGTGCCAGCAGCTCCCTCGGGGGGTTAACGTACGAGCAGTACTTC. Its translation is CASSSLGGLTYEQYF.